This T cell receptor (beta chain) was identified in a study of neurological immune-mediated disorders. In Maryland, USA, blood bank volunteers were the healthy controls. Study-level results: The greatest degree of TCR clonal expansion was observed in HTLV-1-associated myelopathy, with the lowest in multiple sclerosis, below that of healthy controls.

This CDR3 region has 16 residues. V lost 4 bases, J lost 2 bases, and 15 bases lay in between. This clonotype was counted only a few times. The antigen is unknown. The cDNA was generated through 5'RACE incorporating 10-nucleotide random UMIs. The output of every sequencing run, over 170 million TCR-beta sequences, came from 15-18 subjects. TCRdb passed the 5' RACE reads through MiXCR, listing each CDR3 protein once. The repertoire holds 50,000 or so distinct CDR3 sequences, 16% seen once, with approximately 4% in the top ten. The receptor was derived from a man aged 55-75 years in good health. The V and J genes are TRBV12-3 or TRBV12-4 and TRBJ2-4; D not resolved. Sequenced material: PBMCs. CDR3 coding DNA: TGTGCCAGCAGTTCGGCCAGCGACGCGTCCAAAAACATTCAGTACTTC. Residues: CASSSASDASKNIQYF.